What follows is one T cell receptor beta chain and its context. The antigen it recognizes is unknown. The input lacks base qualities; no much larger clone sits a single base away. At one collaborating source in Seattle, patients were enrolled during active infection and were followed longitudinally through the course of disease. Collaborating institutions collected whole blood in K2EDTA tubes following their own protocols. Collaborator samples were shipped for TCRbeta analysis as frozen whole blood, isolated PBMCs, or DNA extracted from either sample type. This entry belongs to a study of blood T cell repertoires in COVID-19 (dated by TCRdb to between 2020 and 2021). For context, the study as a whole: Samples from collaborators originated in the United States, Italy and Spain and spanned both the acute and convalescent phases of COVID-19. Nearly every sample came with metadata listing a de-identified subject ID, COVID-19 status, age in years and sex. The repertoires were made available in a free public database intended to serve as a resource for research on the immune response to SARS-CoV-2. HLA class I and class II types, where available, came from metadata supplied by the sample provider rather than from assay-based typing. Subjects who had been exposed to COVID-19, were actively infected with it, or had recovered from it provided the deeply sampled blood TCRbeta repertoires that made up the dataset. The samples were drawn from two sources: the first 160 participants of the ongoing ImmuneRACE study, and fewer than 1,500 subjects contributed by 6 global collaborators. The prospective study material was composed of cDNA or gDNA derived from T cells, B-cell-depleted T cells, or PBMCs.

Overall study results and their limits: The quantity of clinical and demographic metadata differed by source and by participant and was supplied without curation.

The immunoSEQ Assay, a bias-controlled multiplex PCR, was used to amplify TCRbeta CDR3 regions from genomic DNA. In the original analysis: Within the assay, amplification of reference gene primers was used to estimate how many nucleated cells each sample contained. To quantify the absolute abundance of each unique TCRbeta CDR3 rearrangement, sequence reads were collapsed and filtered. For each sample, productive Simpson clonality was calculated as the square root of Simpson's diversity index across productive rearrangements. TCRdb carries this immuneACCESS record with in-frame sequences only. Its versions omit some clonotypes, under half of them owing to an unresolved V gene in the studies checked, with the rest unexplained. The V and J calls and the clone size are those of that table, but D and trimming were determined from the DNA. The sample contains hundreds of thousands of clones, roughly 82% of them found a single time. The ten largest clonotypes hold approximately 6% of the sample.

From the cysteine through the phenylalanine, the CDR3 covers 16 amino acids. The retained sequence is limited to the CDR3, 48 bases, with the frame set at the first base. The sample consisted of peripheral blood. This clonotype originated in a woman older than 75 with COVID-19, enrolled during active disease. This receptor chain uses TRBV21-1 and TRBJ1-1. TRBV21-1 is labeled a pseudogene. The CDR3 protein sequence reads: CASRPKTPPGNTEAFF. At the DNA level, the sequence is TGTGCCAGCAGACCCAAGACTCCCCCGGGGAACACTGAAGCTTTCTTT.